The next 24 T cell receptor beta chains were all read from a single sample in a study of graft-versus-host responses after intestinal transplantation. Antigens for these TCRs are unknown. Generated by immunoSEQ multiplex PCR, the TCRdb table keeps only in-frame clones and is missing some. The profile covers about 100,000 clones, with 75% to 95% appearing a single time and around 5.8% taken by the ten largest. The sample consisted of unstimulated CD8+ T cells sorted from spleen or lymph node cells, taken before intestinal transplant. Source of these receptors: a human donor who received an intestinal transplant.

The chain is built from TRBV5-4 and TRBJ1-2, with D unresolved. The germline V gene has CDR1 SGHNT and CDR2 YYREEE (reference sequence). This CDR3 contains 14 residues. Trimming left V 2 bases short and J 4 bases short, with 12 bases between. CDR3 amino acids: CASSLPGAFYGYTF. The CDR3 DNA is TGTGCCAGCAGCTTACCGGGTGCCTTCTATGGCTACACCTTC.

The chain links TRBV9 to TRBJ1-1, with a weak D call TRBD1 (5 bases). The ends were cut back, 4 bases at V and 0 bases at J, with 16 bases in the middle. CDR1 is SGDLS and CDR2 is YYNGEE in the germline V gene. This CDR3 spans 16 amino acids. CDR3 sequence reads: CASSPWGDLMNTEAFF. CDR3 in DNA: TGTGCCAGCAGCCCGTGGGGGGACCTCATGAACACTGAAGCTTTCTTT.

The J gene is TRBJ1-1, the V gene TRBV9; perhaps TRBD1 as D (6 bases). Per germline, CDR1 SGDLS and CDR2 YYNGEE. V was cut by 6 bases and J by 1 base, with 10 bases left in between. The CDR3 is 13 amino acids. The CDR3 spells CASNPTGNTEAFF. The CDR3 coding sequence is TGTGCCAGCAACCCGACAGGGAACACTGAAGCTTTCTTT.

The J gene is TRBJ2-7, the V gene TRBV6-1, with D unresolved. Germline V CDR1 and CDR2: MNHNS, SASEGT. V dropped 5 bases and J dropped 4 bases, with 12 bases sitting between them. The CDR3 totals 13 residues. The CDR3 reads CASSSSAGYEQYF. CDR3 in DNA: TGTGCCAGCAGTTCTTCTGCAGGATACGAGCAGTACTTC.

The CDR3 region has the DNA TGTGCCAGCAGCCCGCGTCCGGAATGGGAGCAGTACTTC. It encodes CASSPRPEWEQYF. The rearrangement links TRBV6-6 to TRBJ2-7; D gene uncertain. CDR3 length: 13 amino acids. Trimming pared 6 bases from V and 7 bases from J, leaving 16 bases between. Germline CDR1 reads MNHNY; CDR2 reads SVGAGI (reference sequence).

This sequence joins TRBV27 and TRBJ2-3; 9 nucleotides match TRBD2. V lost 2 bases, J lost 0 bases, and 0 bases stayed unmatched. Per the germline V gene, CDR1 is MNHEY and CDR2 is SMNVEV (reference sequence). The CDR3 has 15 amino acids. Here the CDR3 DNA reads TGTGCCAGCAGTTTACTAGCGGGGAGCACAGATACGCAGTATTTT. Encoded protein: CASSLLAGSTDTQYF.

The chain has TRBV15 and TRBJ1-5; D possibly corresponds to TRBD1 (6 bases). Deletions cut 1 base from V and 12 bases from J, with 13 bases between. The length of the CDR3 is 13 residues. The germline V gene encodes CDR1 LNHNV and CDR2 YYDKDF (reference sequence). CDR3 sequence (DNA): TGTGCCACCAGCAGAGTGAGGGGGGCCCACCAGCATTTT. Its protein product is CATSRVRGAHQHF.

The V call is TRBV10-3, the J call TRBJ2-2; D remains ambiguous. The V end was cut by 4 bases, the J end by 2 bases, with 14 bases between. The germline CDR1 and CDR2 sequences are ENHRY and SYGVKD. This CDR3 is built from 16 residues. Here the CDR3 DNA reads TGTGCCATCAGTGGGGCCGACTCCCATAACACCGGGGAGCTGTTTTTT. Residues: CAISGADSHNTGELFF.

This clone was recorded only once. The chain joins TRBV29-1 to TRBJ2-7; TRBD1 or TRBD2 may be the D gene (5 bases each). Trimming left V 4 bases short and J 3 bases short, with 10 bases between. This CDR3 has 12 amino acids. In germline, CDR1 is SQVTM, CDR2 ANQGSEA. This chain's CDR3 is CSVVGVDYEQYF. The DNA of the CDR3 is TGCAGCGTTGTGGGGGTAGACTACGAGCAGTACTTC.

The CDR3: CASSEGRLGTANTEAFF. The CDR3, as DNA: TGCGCCAGCAGCGAGGGCCGGTTGGGGACAGCGAACACTGAAGCTTTCTTT. V usage is TRBV10-1 and J usage is TRBJ1-1, with TRBD1 matching 7 bases. The V gene end was trimmed by 6 bases and the J gene end by 1 base; junction bases not matched to a gene: 14. This CDR3 is built from 17 residues. CDR1 is WNHNN, CDR2 SYGVQD, per germline (reference sequence).

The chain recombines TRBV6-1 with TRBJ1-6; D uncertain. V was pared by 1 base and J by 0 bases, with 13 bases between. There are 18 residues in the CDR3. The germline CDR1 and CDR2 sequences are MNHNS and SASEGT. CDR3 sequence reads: CASSEDSLTLSYNSPLHF. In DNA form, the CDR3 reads TGTGCCAGCAGTGAAGACAGCCTAACCCTCTCCTATAATTCACCCCTCCACTTT.

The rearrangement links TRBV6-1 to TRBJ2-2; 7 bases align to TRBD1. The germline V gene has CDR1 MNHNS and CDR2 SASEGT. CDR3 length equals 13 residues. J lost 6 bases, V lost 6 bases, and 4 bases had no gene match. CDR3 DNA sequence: TGTGCCAGCAGCACGACAGGGTCCGGGGAGCTGTTTTTT. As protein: CASSTTGSGELFF.

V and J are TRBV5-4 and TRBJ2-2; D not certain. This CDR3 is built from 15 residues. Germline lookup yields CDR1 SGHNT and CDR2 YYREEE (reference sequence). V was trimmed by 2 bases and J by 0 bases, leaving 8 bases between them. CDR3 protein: CASSLGPTNTGELFF. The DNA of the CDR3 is TGTGCCAGCAGCTTAGGACCCACGAACACCGGGGAGCTGTTTTTT.

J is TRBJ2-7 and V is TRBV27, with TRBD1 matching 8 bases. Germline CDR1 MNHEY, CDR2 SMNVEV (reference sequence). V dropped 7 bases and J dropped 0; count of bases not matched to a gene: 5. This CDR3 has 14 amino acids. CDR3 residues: CASKNRGSSYEQYF. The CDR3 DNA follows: TGTGCCAGCAAAAACAGGGGGTCCTCCTACGAGCAGTACTTC.

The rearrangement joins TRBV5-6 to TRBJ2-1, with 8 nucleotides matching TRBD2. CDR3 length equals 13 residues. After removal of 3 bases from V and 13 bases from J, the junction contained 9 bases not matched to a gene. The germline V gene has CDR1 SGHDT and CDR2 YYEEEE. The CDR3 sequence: CASSSSLAAYQFF. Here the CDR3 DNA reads TGTGCCAGCAGCTCATCACTAGCGGCTTATCAGTTCTTC. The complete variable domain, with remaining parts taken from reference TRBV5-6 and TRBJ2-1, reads DAGVTQSPTHLIKTRGQQVTLRCSPKSGHDTVSWYQQALGQGPQFIFQYYEEEERQRGNFPDRFSGHQFPNYSSELNVNALLLGDSALYLCASSSSLAAYQFFGPGTRLTVL.

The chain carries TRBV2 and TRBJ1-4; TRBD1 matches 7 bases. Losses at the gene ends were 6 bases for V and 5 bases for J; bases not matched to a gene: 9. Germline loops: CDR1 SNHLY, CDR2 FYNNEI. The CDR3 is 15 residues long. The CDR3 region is CASRNKGTENEKLFF. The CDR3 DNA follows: TGTGCCAGCAGGAACAAGGGGACAGAAAATGAAAAACTGTTTTTT.

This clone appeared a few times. CDR3 loop: CASSWGLAYEQYF. For the CDR3, the DNA is TGTGCCAGCAGCTGGGGACTAGCGTACGAGCAGTACTTC. The rearrangement joins TRBV7-6 to TRBJ2-7; 10 bases map to TRBD2. Germline V lookup: CDR1 SGHVS, CDR2 FNYEAQ. The CDR3 runs to 13 residues. V shed 4 bases and J 4 bases; nucleotides not matched to a gene: 1.

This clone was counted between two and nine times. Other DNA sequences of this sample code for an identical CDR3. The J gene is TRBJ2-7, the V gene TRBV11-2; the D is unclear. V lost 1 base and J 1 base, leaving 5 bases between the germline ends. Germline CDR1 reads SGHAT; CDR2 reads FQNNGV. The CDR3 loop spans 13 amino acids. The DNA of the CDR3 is TGTGCCAGCAGCTTAGGGGGTTCCTACGAGCAGTACTTC. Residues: CASSLGGSYEQYF.

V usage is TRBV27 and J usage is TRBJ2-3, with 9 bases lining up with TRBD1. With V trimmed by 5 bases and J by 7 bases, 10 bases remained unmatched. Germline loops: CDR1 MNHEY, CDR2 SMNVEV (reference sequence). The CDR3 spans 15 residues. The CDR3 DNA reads TGTGCCAGCAGTCCGGTCCGGGACAGGGTACATACGCAGTATTTT. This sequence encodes CASSPVRDRVHTQYF.

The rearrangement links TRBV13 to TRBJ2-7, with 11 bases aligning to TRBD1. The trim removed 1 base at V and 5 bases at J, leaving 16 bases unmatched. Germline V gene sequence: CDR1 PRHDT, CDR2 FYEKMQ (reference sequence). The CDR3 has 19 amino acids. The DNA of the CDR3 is TGTGCCAGCAGCTTAGAGGGACAGGGGGATTTGGCCCACAGCAACGAGCAGTACTTC. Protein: CASSLEGQGDLAHSNEQYF.

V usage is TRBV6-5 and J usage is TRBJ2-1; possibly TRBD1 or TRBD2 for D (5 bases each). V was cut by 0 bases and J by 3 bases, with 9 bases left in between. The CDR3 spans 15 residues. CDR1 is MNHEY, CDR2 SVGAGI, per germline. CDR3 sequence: CASSYSGTVYNEQFF. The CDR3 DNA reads TGTGCCAGCAGTTACTCCGGGACGGTCTACAATGAGCAGTTCTTC.

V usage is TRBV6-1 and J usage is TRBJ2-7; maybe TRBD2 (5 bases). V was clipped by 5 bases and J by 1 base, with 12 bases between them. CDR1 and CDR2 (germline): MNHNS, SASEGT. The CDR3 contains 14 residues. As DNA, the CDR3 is TGTGCCAGCAGTTGGCTAGCAGAATCCTACGAGCAGTACTTC. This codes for CASSWLAESYEQYF.

The CDR3 loop reads CASSRSGSGDTQYF. As DNA, the CDR3 is TGTGCCAGCAGCCGCAGCGGGAGTGGAGATACGCAGTATTTT. The chain recombines TRBV11-2 with TRBJ2-3, with TRBD2 matching 8 bases. Per germline, CDR1 SGHAT and CDR2 FQNNGV. The J segment lost 5 bases and the V segment lost 5 bases, leaving 6 bases of the junction unmatched. CDR3 length: 14 amino acids.

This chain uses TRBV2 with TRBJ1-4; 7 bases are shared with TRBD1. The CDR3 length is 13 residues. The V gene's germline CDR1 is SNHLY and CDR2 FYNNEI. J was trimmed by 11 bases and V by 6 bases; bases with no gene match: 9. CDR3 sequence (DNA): TGTGCCAGCAGCGAAATAGACAGGGAGAAACTGTTTTTT. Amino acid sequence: CASSEIDREKLFF.